This passage covers 23 T cell receptor beta chains from one sample sequenced in a study of identical twins. TCRdb passed the 5' RACE reads through MiXCR, listing each CDR3 protein once. The sample has around 100,000 distinct CDR3 sequences, 5.5% to 7% seen once. Sequencing was done on a sample of memory T cells sorted from blood. The receptors shown here come from a woman aged 45 to 65 in good health.

In its sample, this clonotype was seen many times. The CDR3 DNA follows: TGTGCCAGCAGAGAGGGGGTTGGCAATCAGCCCCAGCATTTT. Translated, it gives CASREGVGNQPQHF. This chain connects TRBV5-5 to TRBJ1-5; D is perhaps TRBD1 (6 bases). The V end was cut by 5 bases, the J end by 2 bases, with 11 bases between. Germline V gene sequence: CDR1 SGHKS, CDR2 YYEKEE (reference sequence). The CDR3 has 14 residues.

This clonotype was counted a few times. J is TRBJ1-5 and V is TRBV19; 9 bases match TRBD1. The CDR3 is made up of 15 amino acids. From germline, CDR1 is LNHDA and CDR2 SQIVND (reference sequence). J gave up 7 bases and V 5 bases, and 9 bases lay outside the gene matches. The CDR3 reads CASSPGQGLGQPQHF. In DNA, the CDR3 is TGTGCCAGTAGTCCGGGACAGGGATTGGGGCAGCCCCAGCATTTT.

This clonotype appeared a few times. The V call is TRBV6-1, the J call TRBJ1-5, with 8 bases aligning to TRBD1. Germline assignment: CDR1 MNHNS and CDR2 SASEGT. J was trimmed by 7 bases and V by 6 bases; bases with no gene match: 11. The CDR3 is made up of 15 amino acids. CDR3 in DNA: TGTGCCAGCAGCTTACGGACAGGGAGTTGGCAGCCCCAGCATTTT. The encoded protein is CASSLRTGSWQPQHF.

At least ten counts were recorded for this clonotype. V usage is TRBV4-2 and J usage is TRBJ1-5, with D maybe TRBD1 (6 bases). Trimming left V 3 bases short and J 5 bases short, with 32 bases between. The CDR3 spans 21 residues. Germline CDR1 and CDR2: LGHNA and YNFKEQ. CDR3 sequence: CASSHDQKIQGKIIGYQPQHF. CDR3 nucleotide sequence: TGTGCCAGCAGCCACGACCAGAAAATACAGGGAAAGATAATTGGGTATCAGCCCCAGCATTTT.

This clonotype was observed many times. This chain joins TRBV2 and TRBJ2-7; 8 nucleotides line up with TRBD2. The V and J ends lost 7 bases and 0 bases, in that order; junction bases with no gene match: 5. There are 14 residues in the CDR3. The germline V gene encodes CDR1 SNHLY and CDR2 FYNNEI. The DNA of the CDR3 is TGTGCCAGCACGAAGCGGGGGAGCTCCTACGAGCAGTACTTC. As protein: CASTKRGSSYEQYF.

The table lists this clonotype with many counts. This rearrangement joins TRBV20-1 to TRBJ2-1; D unclear. The CDR3 length is 10 residues. Trimming cost V 6 bases and J 10 bases, with 10 bases left between them. From germline, CDR1 is DFQATT and CDR2 SNEGSKA (reference sequence). The CDR3 is CSAPFPEQFF. Written as DNA, the CDR3 is TGCAGTGCCCCCTTCCCCGAGCAGTTCTTC.

This clonotype was recorded at least ten times. The J gene is TRBJ1-5, the V gene TRBV6-6, with TRBD1 identical over 8 bases. CDR1 is MNHNY, CDR2 SVGAGI, per germline (reference sequence). This CDR3 is 13 amino acids long. Germline trimming cut 6 bases from V and 7 bases from J; bases unmatched to any gene: 5. This CDR3 is CASSTGGHQPQHF. CDR3 DNA sequence: TGTGCCAGCAGCACAGGGGGGCACCAGCCCCAGCATTTT.

This clonotype has a count of ten or more. This chain connects TRBV29-1 to TRBJ2-3; D may be TRBD2 (6 bases). The CDR3 covers 14 residues. Deletions cut 8 bases from V and 4 bases from J, with 19 bases between. Per germline, CDR1 SQVTM and CDR2 ANQGSEA. The CDR3 DNA reads as TGCAGCCTACTCGGGGGTAGCTCAGCAGATACGCAGTATTTT. Protein product: CSLLGGSSADTQYF.

This clonotype was seen a handful of times. The chain's CDR3 is CASSPQSRETQYF. In nucleotides, the CDR3 is TGTGCCAGCAGCCCCCAGAGTAGGGAGACCCAGTACTTC. The chain employs TRBV7-9 and TRBJ2-5; D is unclear. With 5 bases removed from V and 5 bases from J, the gap between germline ends came to 12 bases. Per germline, CDR1 SEHNR and CDR2 FQNEAQ (reference sequence). This CDR3 has 13 residues.

This clonotype was detected many times. The V and J genes are TRBV9 and TRBJ1-1; tentatively, D is TRBD1 (5 bases). The CDR3 is made up of 14 amino acids. Trimming removed 3 bases from V and 11 bases from J, with 20 bases in between. Germline CDR1 SGDLS, CDR2 YYNGEE. CDR3 amino acids: CASSARDTGSGAFF. The CDR3 DNA reads TGTGCCAGCAGCGCCCGAGATACAGGATCAGGGGCTTTCTTT.

Only a few counts were recorded for this clonotype. This chain connects TRBV5-1 to TRBJ2-1; either TRBD1 or TRBD2 may fit D (5 bases each). Germline values: CDR1 SGHRS, CDR2 YFSETQ. This CDR3 contains 15 residues. Trimming left V 4 bases short and J 4 bases short, with 15 bases between. DNA of the CDR3: TGCGCCAGCAGCACCGGGACCATTACTTACAATGAGCAGTTCTTC. This gives the protein CASSTGTITYNEQFF.

This clonotype has a count of ten or more. V gene TRBV12-3 or TRBV12-4 combines with J gene TRBJ2-7; 9 nucleotides line up with TRBD1. The CDR3 totals 12 residues. The V gene end was trimmed by 6 bases and the J gene end by 7 bases; junction bases not matched to a gene: 4. The CDR3 loop is CASSRTGEEQYV. The DNA of the CDR3 is TGTGCCAGCAGCAGGACAGGGGAGGAGCAGTACGTC.

This clonotype appeared a few times. The J gene is TRBJ2-7, the V gene TRBV30; TRBD1 agrees at 12 bases. CDR3 length: 16 residues. Germline V gene sequence: CDR1 GTSNPN, CDR2 SVGIG (reference sequence). Trimming cost V 4 bases and J 4 bases; bases outside gene matches: 11. The CDR3 nucleotides read TGTGCCTGGACTCCCGGGGACAGGGGGCAGAGATACGAGCAGTACTTC. Residues: CAWTPGDRGQRYEQYF.

V is TRBV24-1 and J is TRBJ2-3, with TRBD2 matching 7 bases. Germline CDR1 KGHDR, CDR2 SFDVKD. V trimming: 10 bases; J trimming: 2 bases; junction bases outside the gene matches: 20. The length of the CDR3 is 18 residues. For the CDR3, the DNA is TGTGCCACTAGCCCGCCGGCGGGAGTCGGGGGGACCACAGATACGCAGTATTTT. This gives the protein CATSPPAGVGGTTDTQYF.

With regard to this clonotype: A much larger clone is a single base away; this may be a read error. The V and J genes are TRBV5-1 and TRBJ1-3; tentative D call: TRBD1 (5 bases). CDR3 length equals 14 residues. Germline CDR1 and CDR2: SGHRS and YFSETQ. CDR3 in amino acids: CAGSLTVQGNTIYF. CDR3 DNA: TGCGCCGGCAGCTTGACAGTCCAAGGAAACACCATATATTTT.

A few counts support this clonotype. The J gene is TRBJ2-1, the V gene TRBV11-2; 11 bases are a match to TRBD2. The ends lost 0 bases at V and 5 bases at J; junction bases unmatched: 15. The CDR3 is made up of 20 amino acids. Per the germline V gene, CDR1 is SGHAT and CDR2 is FQNNGV. The CDR3 DNA reads TGTGCCAGCAGCTTAGATCGGTTCGGACTAGCGGGCAATGCTCACAATGAGCAGTTCTTC. Protein: CASSLDRFGLAGNAHNEQFF.

Only a few counts were recorded for this clonotype. The chain couples TRBV28 to TRBJ2-6; possible D gene TRBD2, 6 bases. Germline values: CDR1 MDHEN, CDR2 SYDVKM. V was shortened by 7 bases and J by 1 base, with 14 bases between the two germline ends. The CDR3 consists of 16 residues. The CDR3 bases are TGTGCCAGCAAAGGAGGGAGATTTTCTGGGGCCAACGTCCTGACTTTC. Protein product: CASKGGRFSGANVLTF.

At least ten counts were recorded for this clonotype. The chain has TRBV5-1 and TRBJ2-2, with a weak D call TRBD1 (6 bases). V was cut by 6 bases and J by 4 bases, with 13 bases left in between. The CDR3 is 14 residues long. In germline, CDR1 is SGHRS, CDR2 YFSETQ. CDR3 nucleotides: TGCGCCAGCACGAGGACAGTGGGCACCGGGGAGCTGTTTTTT. Translation gives CASTRTVGTGELFF.

The J gene is TRBJ1-3, the V gene TRBV19; no firm D call. From germline, CDR1 is LNHDA and CDR2 SQIVND (reference sequence). The CDR3 length is 13 residues. Trimming pared 3 bases from V and 1 base from J, leaving 4 bases between. The CDR3 reads CASSIGSGNTIYF. The CDR3 DNA reads TGTGCCAGTAGTATCGGGTCTGGAAACACCATATATTTT.

The table lists this clonotype with many counts. The J gene is TRBJ1-3, the V gene TRBV5-6; D gene ambiguous. The germline V gene encodes CDR1 SGHDT and CDR2 YYEEEE. Deletions cut 1 base from V and 4 bases from J, with 12 bases between. The CDR3 is made up of 15 amino acids. The CDR3 loop is CASSLLTVGGNTIYF. CDR3 DNA: TGTGCCAGCAGCTTGTTAACGGTGGGGGGAAACACCATATATTTT.

This chain connects TRBV6-2 or TRBV6-3 to TRBJ2-1; 11 nucleotides agree with TRBD2. V lost 2 bases and J lost 10; bases outside the gene matches: 7. Germline V gives CDR1 MNHEY, CDR2 SVGEGT. The CDR3 is 15 residues long. CDR3 residues: CASSYNSGRAGEQFF. DNA of the CDR3: TGTGCCAGCAGTTACAATAGCGGGAGGGCCGGGGAGCAGTTCTTC.

This clonotype appeared many times. The chain combines TRBV10-3 with TRBJ2-7, with TRBD1 as a possible D gene (6 bases). Trimming stripped 5 bases from V and 3 bases from J, with 14 bases between. The CDR3 sequence is 14 residues long. The germline V gene has CDR1 ENHRY and CDR2 SYGVKD. In DNA form, the CDR3 reads TGTGCCATCAGTAAAGGGGACACCGACTACGAGCAGTACTTC. This codes for CAISKGDTDYEQYF.

This clonotype turned up a few times. This CDR3 reads CASSLIRARGTEAFF. CDR3 nucleotide sequence: TGTGCCAGCAGCTTAATAAGGGCTAGGGGTACTGAAGCTTTCTTT. The rearrangement links TRBV11-2 to TRBJ1-1, with a weak D call TRBD1 (5 bases). The germline gives CDR1 SGHAT, CDR2 FQNNGV. V lost 2 bases and J 5 bases, leaving 15 bases between the germline ends. The CDR3 extends over 15 amino acids.